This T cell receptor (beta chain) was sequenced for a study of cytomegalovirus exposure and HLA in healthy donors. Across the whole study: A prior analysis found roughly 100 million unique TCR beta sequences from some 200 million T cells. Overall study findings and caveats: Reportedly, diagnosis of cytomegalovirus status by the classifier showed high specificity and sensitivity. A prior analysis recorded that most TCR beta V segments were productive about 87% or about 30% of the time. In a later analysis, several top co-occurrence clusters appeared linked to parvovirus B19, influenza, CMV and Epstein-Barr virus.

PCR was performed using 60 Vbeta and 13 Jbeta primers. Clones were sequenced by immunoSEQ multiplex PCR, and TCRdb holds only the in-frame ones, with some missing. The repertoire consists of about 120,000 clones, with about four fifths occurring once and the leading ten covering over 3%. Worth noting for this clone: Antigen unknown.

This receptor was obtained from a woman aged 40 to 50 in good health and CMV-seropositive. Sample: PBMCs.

The CDR3 nucleotides are TGTGCCAGCAGCCAGCCGGGGACAGGGAAAACGGGGGGCTACACCTTC. It translates to CASSQPGTGKTGGYTF. This rearrangement joins TRBV4-2 to TRBJ1-2; TRBD1 matches 9 bases. This CDR3 region has 16 residues. The V gene end was trimmed by 3 bases and the J gene end by 8 bases; junction bases not matched to a gene: 13. Germline V CDR1 and CDR2: LGHNA, YNFKEQ.